The subject of this entry is one T cell receptor beta chain. The data were obtained in a study of T cells expressing NK-cell markers. TCRdb reprocessed the 5' RACE reads and keeps a single row for each CDR3 protein, giving no DNA. The sample has over 200,000 distinct CDR3 sequences, and its top ten clones hold under 0.5%. The CDR3 totals 16 residues. This receptor was taken from a man younger than 30 in good health. The chain is built from TRBV12-3 or TRBV12-4 and TRBJ1-5; TCRdb proposes TRBD1, but this gene call is untestable without DNA. Sequencing was done on a sample of blood T cells: a sorted CD56 or NKG2C T cell subset, CD4+ or CD8+ T cells, or bulk PBMC T cells (not recorded which). The CDR3 here is CASSLSARVSNQPQHF.